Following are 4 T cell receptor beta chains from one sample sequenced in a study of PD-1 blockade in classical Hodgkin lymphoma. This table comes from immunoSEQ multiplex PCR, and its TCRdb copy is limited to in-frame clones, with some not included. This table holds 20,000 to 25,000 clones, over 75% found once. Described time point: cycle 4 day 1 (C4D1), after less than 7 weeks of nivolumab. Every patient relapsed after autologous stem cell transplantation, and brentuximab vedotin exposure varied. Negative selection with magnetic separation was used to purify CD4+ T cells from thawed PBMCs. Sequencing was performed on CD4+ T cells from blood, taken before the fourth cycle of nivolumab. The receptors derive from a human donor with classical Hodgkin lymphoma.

CDR3 protein: CASSLGSYGEKLFF. The DNA for the CDR3 is TGTGCCAGCAGCTTAGGGTCGTATGGTGAAAAACTGTTTTTT. The chain recombines TRBV7-2 with TRBJ1-4; no definite D call. The CDR3 is made up of 14 amino acids. Germline assignment: CDR1 SGHTA and CDR2 FQGNSA. The V end lost 1 base, the J end lost 7 bases, and 10 bases lay between the germline ends.

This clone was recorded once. CDR3 region: CASSESGSLETQYF. CDR3 in DNA: TGTGCCAGCAGTGAATCAGGCAGTTTGGAGACCCAGTACTTC. This chain links TRBV25-1 with TRBJ2-5; D unclear. This CDR3 spans 14 amino acids. Looked up from germline, CDR1 is MGHDK and CDR2 is SYGVNS. V shed 1 base and J shed 5 bases, with 11 bases lying between them. Together with reference TRBV25-1 and TRBJ2-5, the CDR3 gives the full variable domain: EADIYQTPRYLVIGTGKKITLECSQTMGHDKMYWYQQDPGMELHLIHYSYGVNSTEKGDLSSESTVSRIRTEHFPLTLESARPSHTSQYLCASSESGSLETQYFGPGTRLLVL.

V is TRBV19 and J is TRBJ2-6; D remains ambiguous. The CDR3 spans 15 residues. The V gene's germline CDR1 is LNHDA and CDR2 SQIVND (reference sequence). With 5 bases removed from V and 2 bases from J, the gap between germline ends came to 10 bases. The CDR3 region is CASSPHPAGANVLTF. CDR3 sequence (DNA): TGTGCCAGTAGTCCCCATCCCGCTGGGGCCAACGTCCTGACTTTC.

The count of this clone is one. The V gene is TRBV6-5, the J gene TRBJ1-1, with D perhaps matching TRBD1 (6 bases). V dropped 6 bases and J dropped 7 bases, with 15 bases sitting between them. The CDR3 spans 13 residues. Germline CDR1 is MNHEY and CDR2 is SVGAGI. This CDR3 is CASRARGRGEAFF. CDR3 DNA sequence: TGTGCCAGCAGAGCCAGGGGTCGCGGTGAAGCTTTCTTT.